This paragraph reports one TCR beta chain. Combining a sample-barcoded 5' primer with a J-beta primer mix, a second PCR ran for roughly 7 to 12 cycles. A single record per CDR3 protein comes from TCRdb applying MiXCR to the 5' RACE reads. The sample carries about 1.6 million distinct CDR3 sequences, roughly a third recorded once. The data were obtained in a study of blood T cells in healthy people across ages. The trim removed 0 bases at V and 7 bases at J, leaving 8 bases unmatched. This CDR3 has 15 amino acids. Germline CDR1 is SGDLS and CDR2 is YYNGEE. The specimen sequenced was blood. This rearrangement joins TRBV9 to TRBJ1-2, with TRBD1 matching over 8 bases. The TCR originated in a woman aged 25-40 years in good health. The CDR3 loop is CASSVDLDRVVGYTF. The CDR3 DNA reads as TGTGCCAGCAGCGTAGACCTGGACAGGGTAGTTGGCTACACCTTC. Drawing the rest from reference TRBV9 and TRBJ1-2, the complete variable domain is DSGVTQTPKHLITATGQRVTLRCSPRSGDLSVYWYQQSLDQGLQFLIQYYNGEERAKGNILERFSAQQFPDLHSELNLSSLELGDSALYFCASSVDLDRVVGYTFGSGTRLTVV.